The 26 T cell receptor beta chains given below trace back to one sample, sequenced in a study of quantifying T cell responses using KT2 cells. Overall study context: cDNA was made from DNase-treated RNA using alpha and beta constant primers.

A single-stranded UMI oligo with SP2 sequence was ligated to cDNA 3' ends. An equimolar mix of RC1.1 and RC1.2 primed the beta chain across TRBC1 and TRBC2. TCRdb re-analysed the UMI-ligation and nested PCR reads in MiXCR, keeping a single row per CDR3 protein. This sample has 25,000 to 35,000 distinct CDR3 sequences, with more than 7% found just once. Source material: PBMCs spiked with cells of the T cell clone KT2. All receptors come from a human donor.

This clonotype was seen ten or more times. This chain uses TRBV20-1 with TRBJ2-5; 14 nucleotides match TRBD2. Germline values: CDR1 DFQATT, CDR2 SNEGSKA (reference sequence). V was clipped by 4 bases and J by 4 bases; unmatched bases: 11. The CDR3 runs to 17 residues. CDR3 sequence: CSATFGLAGGPRETQYF. The CDR3 DNA sequence: TGCAGTGCTACGTTCGGACTAGCGGGGGGCCCCCGAGAGACCCAGTACTTC.

This clonotype was counted ten times or more. The chain is built from TRBV2 and TRBJ2-3, with D maybe TRBD1 (6 bases). V gave up 6 bases and J gave up 9 bases, with 19 bases separating them. This CDR3 comprises 14 residues. Germline CDR1 and CDR2: SNHLY and FYNNEI. The CDR3 loop is CASSRDTTRETQYF. CDR3 nucleotide sequence: TGTGCCAGCAGCCGGGACACGACGAGGGAAACGCAGTATTTT.

This clonotype was observed a few times. The chain couples TRBV7-2 to TRBJ2-1; no clear D gene. CDR1 is SGHTA, CDR2 FQGNSA, per germline. The CDR3 loop spans 16 amino acids. V gave up 1 base and J gave up 9 bases, with 19 bases separating them. Here the CDR3 reads CASSLGAALPRAEQFF. CDR3 bases: TGTGCCAGCAGCTTAGGGGCGGCCTTACCTCGGGCTGAGCAGTTCTTC.

A few counts support this clonotype. The gene calls are TRBV7-2 and TRBJ2-1; 7 nucleotides line up with TRBD2. CDR3 size: 14 residues. J gave up 5 bases and V 4 bases, and 5 bases lay outside the gene matches. CDR1 SGHTA and CDR2 FQGNSA come from the germline V gene. The CDR3 sequence: CASSSPAGNNEQFF. The CDR3 nucleotides read TGTGCCAGCAGCTCCCCAGCGGGAAACAATGAGCAGTTCTTC.

This clonotype was detected many times. The V call is TRBV29-1, the J call TRBJ1-5; weak D call: TRBD1 (5 bases). The CDR3 totals 14 residues. The germline V and J ends were trimmed by 4 bases and 4 bases, with 14 bases remaining between them. Germline V lookup: CDR1 SQVTM, CDR2 ANQGSEA. CDR3 DNA: TGCAGCGTTGGTTACGGTTCAGGGAATCAGCCCCAGCATTTT. Translated: CSVGYGSGNQPQHF.

This clonotype appeared many times. The rearrangement links TRBV7-2 to TRBJ1-1; 8 bases are shared with TRBD1. Trimming at V came to 5 bases and at J to 5 bases, leaving 7 bases not matched to a gene. Germline V gives CDR1 SGHTA, CDR2 FQGNSA. This CDR3 is 14 amino acids long. CDR3 DNA: TGTGCCAGCAGCCCCACAGGGGGGAGGACTGAAGCTTTCTTT. Its protein is CASSPTGGRTEAFF.

This rearrangement joins TRBV6-2 or TRBV6-3 to TRBJ2-3; D may correspond to TRBD1 or TRBD2 (5 bases each). Trimming removed 5 bases at V and 4 bases at J, with 10 bases between. The CDR3 covers 13 residues. Germline V gives CDR1 MNHEY, CDR2 SVGEGT. The CDR3 DNA reads as TGTGCCAGCAGTGGGGGTGAGGCAGATACGCAGTATTTT. Translation gives CASSGGEADTQYF.

This clonotype has a count of ten or more. The J gene is TRBJ1-2, the V gene TRBV6-5; 8 bases are shared with TRBD1. Germline assignment: CDR1 MNHEY and CDR2 SVGAGI. The trim removed 5 bases at V and 0 bases at J, leaving 5 bases unmatched. The CDR3 length is 15 residues. CDR3 loop: CASSAPGQANYGYTF. The CDR3 bases are TGTGCCAGCAGTGCTCCGGGACAGGCTAACTATGGCTACACCTTC.

This clonotype occurred many times. The V gene is TRBV20-1, the J gene TRBJ2-7; the D is unclear. This CDR3 contains 11 residues. The V end was cut by 1 base, the J end by 5 bases, with 6 bases between. Germline V gives CDR1 DFQATT, CDR2 SNEGSKA (reference sequence). CDR3 nucleotide sequence: TGCAGTGCTAGAGTCGGCCACGAGCAGTACTTC. This codes for CSARVGHEQYF.

This clonotype occurred many times. The chain couples TRBV2 to TRBJ2-3; TRBD1 might be the D (6 bases). The CDR3 consists of 11 residues. Germline lookup yields CDR1 SNHLY and CDR2 FYNNEI. V was pared by 7 bases and J by 9 bases, with 11 bases between. CDR3 residues: CASMGAGTQYF. CDR3 DNA sequence: TGTGCCAGCATGGGGGCAGGCACGCAGTATTTT.

This clonotype was recorded many times. The gene calls are TRBV2 and TRBJ2-2, with D possibly TRBD1 on 6 matching bases. This CDR3 region has 13 residues. The V end was cut by 6 bases, the J end by 5 bases, with 10 bases between. From germline, CDR1 is SNHLY and CDR2 FYNNEI. The CDR3 DNA reads as TGTGCCAGCAGGACTCAGGGGACCGGGGAGCTGTTTTTT. It specifies CASRTQGTGELFF.

This clonotype was found many times. The rearrangement links TRBV27 to TRBJ2-3; D remains ambiguous. Looked up from germline, CDR1 is MNHEY and CDR2 is SMNVEV (reference sequence). The CDR3 has 11 residues. Trimming took 2 bases from V and 5 from J, leaving 2 bases between them. The CDR3, as DNA: TGTGCCAGCAGTTTAGGAGATACGCAGTATTTT. Its protein is CASSLGDTQYF.

The CDR3 sequence is CSVEDPRDRGLETQYF. In nucleotides, the CDR3 is TGCAGCGTTGAAGACCCCCGGGACAGGGGGCTTGAGACCCAGTACTTC. The chain combines TRBV29-1 with TRBJ2-5, with TRBD1 matching 12 bases. Germline V gene sequence: CDR1 SQVTM, CDR2 ANQGSEA. Germline trimming cut 0 bases from V and 5 bases from J; bases unmatched to any gene: 7. This CDR3 spans 16 amino acids.

This clonotype was picked up a small number of times. The rearrangement uses TRBV7-9 and TRBJ1-4; D might be TRBD1 (5 bases). V lost 6 bases, J lost 4 bases, and 12 bases lay in between. The CDR3 extends over 14 amino acids. The germline CDR1 and CDR2 sequences are SEHNR and FQNEAQ (reference sequence). CDR3 residues: CASRLGQNNEKLFF. The CDR3 DNA is TGTGCCAGCAGGTTGGGGCAGAATAATGAAAAACTGTTTTTT.

This clonotype was seen a few times. The chain joins TRBV20-1 to TRBJ1-6; 8 bases are shared with TRBD1. Germline loops: CDR1 DFQATT, CDR2 SNEGSKA (reference sequence). The CDR3 has 15 residues. The V gene end was trimmed by 1 base and the J gene end by 6 bases; junction bases not matched to a gene: 5. The DNA for the CDR3 is TGCAGTGCTAGAGGGGTTGGACAGGGTAATTCACCCCTCCACTTT. Its protein product is CSARGVGQGNSPLHF.

The sample holds many counts of this clonotype. The J gene is TRBJ2-7, the V gene TRBV19; D may be TRBD2 (6 bases). The CDR3 has 15 residues. Germline-derived CDR1 and CDR2 are LNHDA and SQIVND (reference sequence). Trimming left V 5 bases short and J 5 bases short, with 19 bases between. The CDR3 DNA is TGTGCCAGTAGTGCTACCTTCCGGGAGATCAACGAGCAGTACTTC. Its translation is CASSATFREINEQYF.

As for this clonotype: Since a much larger clone is just one base distant, this may be a read error. The chain links TRBV2 to TRBJ1-1; TRBD1 is a possible D gene (5 bases). V was pared by 6 bases and J by 6 bases, with 17 bases between. Per germline, CDR1 SNHLY and CDR2 FYNNEI. The CDR3 is 14 amino acids. CDR3 in amino acids: CASRGQGGGAEAFF. The CDR3 DNA sequence: TGTGCCAGCAGAGGTCAGGGCGGAGGAGCTGAAGCTTTCTTT. The variable domain in full, completed from reference TRBV2 and TRBJ1-1, reads EPEVTQTPSHQVTQMGQEVILRCVPISNHLYFYWYRQILGQKVEFLVSFYNNEISEKSEIFDDQFSVERPDGSNFTLKIRSTKLEDSAMYFCASRGQGGGAEAFFGQGTRLTVV.

As regards this clonotype: Since a much larger clone is just one base distant, this may be a read error. The chain carries TRBV6-2 or TRBV6-3 and TRBJ2-1; D gene uncertain. CDR3 length: 15 amino acids. CDR1 and CDR2 (germline): MNHEY, SVGEGT. Between the trimmed V and J ends, which lost 6 bases and 8 bases, there was a span of 20 bases. The CDR3 protein is CASRRDYPFHDEQFF. CDR3 nucleotides: TGTGCCAGCAGGCGAGATTATCCCTTCCACGATGAGCAGTTCTTC.

This clonotype was seen at least ten times. The chain links TRBV5-4 to TRBJ2-1, with 10 bases aligning to TRBD2. From germline, CDR1 is SGHNT and CDR2 YYREEE (reference sequence). V shed 3 bases, J shed 2 bases, and the junction held 5 bases outside the gene matches. CDR3 length: 16 residues. The CDR3 here is CASSSGLAVTYNEQFF. The CDR3 DNA follows: TGTGCCAGCAGCTCAGGACTAGCGGTAACCTACAATGAGCAGTTCTTC.

There are many counts of this clonotype. V gene TRBV6-5 combines with J gene TRBJ1-6; perhaps TRBD1 as D (5 bases). With 0 bases removed from V and 0 bases from J, the gap between germline ends came to 18 bases. The CDR3 is 20 residues long. Germline lookup yields CDR1 MNHEY and CDR2 SVGAGI. CDR3: CASSYSIWGRPSSYNSPLHF. CDR3 sequence (DNA): TGTGCCAGCAGTTACTCGATTTGGGGACGCCCTAGCTCCTATAATTCACCCCTCCACTTT.

This clonotype was observed a handful of times. This chain links TRBV5-4 with TRBJ2-5; no clear D. CDR1 is SGHNT, CDR2 YYREEE, per germline (reference sequence). V was trimmed by 2 bases and J by 12 bases, leaving 17 bases between them. The CDR3 runs 13 residues. DNA of the CDR3: TGTGCCAGCAGCTTACACTCGGCGCCCCAAGAGTACTTC. Protein: CASSLHSAPQEYF.

In its sample, this clonotype was seen many times. The J gene is TRBJ1-2, the V gene TRBV7-8, with 9 bases lining up with TRBD1. The CDR3 loop spans 14 amino acids. From germline, CDR1 is SGHVS and CDR2 FQNEAQ. J gave up 6 bases and V 3 bases, and 5 bases lay outside the gene matches. CDR3 DNA: TGTGCCAGCAGCTTGTCCGGGACAGGGAATGGCTACACCTTC. Protein product: CASSLSGTGNGYTF.

The J gene is TRBJ2-2, the V gene TRBV12-3 or TRBV12-4; D not resolved. Trimming took off 7 bases at V and 6 bases at J, with 12 bases between the two ends. The CDR3 is 13 amino acids. CDR3 sequence (DNA): TGTGCCAGCACACACGAACCAGCCGGGGAGCTGTTTTTT. Protein: CASTHEPAGELFF.

The sample holds many counts of this clonotype. The chain employs TRBV6-5 and TRBJ1-5, with a possible D match to TRBD1 (5 bases). CDR3 size: 15 residues. Germline V gene lookup returns CDR1 MNHEY and CDR2 SVGAGI. With 0 bases removed from V and 4 bases from J, the gap between germline ends came to 10 bases. Written as DNA, the CDR3 is TGTGCCAGCAGTTACTCGGGACTAATGAATCAGCCCCAGCATTTT. This gives the protein CASSYSGLMNQPQHF.

The table lists this clonotype with many counts. The chain is built from TRBV7-2 and TRBJ1-4; D unresolved. This CDR3 is built from 16 residues. Trimming stripped 5 bases from V and 15 bases from J, with 28 bases between. Per the germline V gene, CDR1 is SGHTA and CDR2 is FQGNSA. The CDR3 is CASSRYTPPTSPTVFF. The CDR3, as DNA: TGTGCCAGCAGCCGATACACCCCCCCGACCAGCCCTACAGTGTTTTTT.

This chain uses TRBV7-2 with TRBJ2-7, with 9 bases aligning to TRBD1. Germline CDR1 is SGHTA and CDR2 is FQGNSA. J was trimmed by 6 bases and V by 1 base; bases with no gene match: 4. This CDR3 has 14 amino acids. For the CDR3, the DNA is TGTGCCAGCAGCTTAGTAGACAGGGGGACCGAGCAGTACTTC. Its translation: CASSLVDRGTEQYF.